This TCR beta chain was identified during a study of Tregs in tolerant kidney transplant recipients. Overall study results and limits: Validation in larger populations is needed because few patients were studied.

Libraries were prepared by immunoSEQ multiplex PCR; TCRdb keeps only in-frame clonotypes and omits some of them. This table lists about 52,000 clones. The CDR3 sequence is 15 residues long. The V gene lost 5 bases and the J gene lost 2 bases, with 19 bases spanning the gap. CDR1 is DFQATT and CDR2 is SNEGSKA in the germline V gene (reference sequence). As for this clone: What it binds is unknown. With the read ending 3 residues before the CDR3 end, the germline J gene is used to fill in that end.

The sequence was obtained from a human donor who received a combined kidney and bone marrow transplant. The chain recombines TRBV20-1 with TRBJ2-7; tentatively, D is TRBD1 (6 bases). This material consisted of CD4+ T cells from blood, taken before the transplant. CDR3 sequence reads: CSAPDYRDTPYEQYF. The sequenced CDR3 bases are TGCAGTGCTCCAGATTACAGGGATACTCCCTACGAG.